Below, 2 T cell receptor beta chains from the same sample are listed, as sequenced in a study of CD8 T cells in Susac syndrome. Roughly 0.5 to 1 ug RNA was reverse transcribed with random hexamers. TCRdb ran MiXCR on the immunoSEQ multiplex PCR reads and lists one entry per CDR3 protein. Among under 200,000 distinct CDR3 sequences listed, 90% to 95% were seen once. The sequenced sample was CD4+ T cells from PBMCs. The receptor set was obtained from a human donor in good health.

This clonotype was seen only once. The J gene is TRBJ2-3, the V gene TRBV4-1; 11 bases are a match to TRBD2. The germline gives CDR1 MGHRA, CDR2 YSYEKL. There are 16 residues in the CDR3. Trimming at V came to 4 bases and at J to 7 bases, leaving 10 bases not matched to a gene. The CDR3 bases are TGCGCCAGCAGCCGTTCGACTAGCGGGGACGCTTATACGCAGTATTTT. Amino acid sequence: CASSRSTSGDAYTQYF.

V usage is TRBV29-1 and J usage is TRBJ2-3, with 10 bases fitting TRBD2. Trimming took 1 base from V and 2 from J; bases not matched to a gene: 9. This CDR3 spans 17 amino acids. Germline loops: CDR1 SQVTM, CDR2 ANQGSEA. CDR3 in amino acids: CSVEVLRTSGLTDTQYF. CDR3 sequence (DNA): TGCAGCGTTGAAGTTCTGAGGACTAGCGGCCTCACAGATACGCAGTATTTT.